These 3 T cell receptor beta chains share one sample of origin, sequenced in a study of blood T cell repertoires in COVID-19. TCRdb keeps only in-frame clones here, not all; method: immunoSEQ multiplex PCR. The table includes about 250,000 clones, around nine tenths detected once. The specimen was PBMCs or T cells enriched from blood (not recorded which). Receptor source: a woman between 50 and 59 years old who had recovered from COVID-19.

The chain joins TRBV6-5 to TRBJ1-4, with D perhaps TRBD1 (5 bases). This CDR3 spans 12 amino acids. Trimming took 8 bases from V and 8 from J, leaving 12 bases between them. The V gene's germline CDR1 is MNHEY and CDR2 SVGAGI. The CDR3 protein is CASRSGNEKLFF. CDR3 DNA sequence: TGTGCCAGCCGGTCAGGGAACGAAAAACTGTTTTTT.

This clone has a single count. V usage is TRBV6-2 or TRBV6-3 and J usage is TRBJ1-2; 7 nucleotides align to TRBD1. The J segment lost 8 bases and the V segment lost 2 bases, leaving 11 bases of the junction unmatched. The CDR3 has 15 residues. Germline V lookup: CDR1 MNHEY, CDR2 SVGEGT. The CDR3 nucleotides are TGTGCCAGCAGTTACCAGTGGACAGGCACTTCGGGCTACACCTTC. Translation gives CASSYQWTGTSGYTF.

The J gene is TRBJ1-5, the V gene TRBV27; D is perhaps TRBD1 (5 bases). CDR3 size: 18 residues. Germline loops: CDR1 MNHEY, CDR2 SMNVEV (reference sequence). Trimming shortened V by 0 bases and J by 2 bases, and 17 bases separated the two germline ends. CDR3 DNA sequence: TGTGCCAGCAGTTTATCGAGGCGGGGCGCGGGTCGCAATCAGCCCCAGCATTTT. Translation: CASSLSRRGAGRNQPQHF.